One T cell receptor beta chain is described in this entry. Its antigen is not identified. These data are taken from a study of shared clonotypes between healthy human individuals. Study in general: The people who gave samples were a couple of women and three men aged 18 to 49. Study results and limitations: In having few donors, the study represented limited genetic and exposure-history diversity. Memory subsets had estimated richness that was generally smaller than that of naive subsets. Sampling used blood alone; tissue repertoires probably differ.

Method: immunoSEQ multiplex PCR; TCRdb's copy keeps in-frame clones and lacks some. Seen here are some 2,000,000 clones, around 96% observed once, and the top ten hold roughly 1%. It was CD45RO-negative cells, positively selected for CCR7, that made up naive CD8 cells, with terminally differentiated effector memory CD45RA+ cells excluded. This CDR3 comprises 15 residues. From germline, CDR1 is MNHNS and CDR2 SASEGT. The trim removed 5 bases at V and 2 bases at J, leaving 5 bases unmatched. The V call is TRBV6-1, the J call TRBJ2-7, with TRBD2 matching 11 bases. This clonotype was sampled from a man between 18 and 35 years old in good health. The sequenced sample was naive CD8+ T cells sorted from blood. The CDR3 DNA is TGTGCCAGCAGTCCACTAGCGGGGGACCCCTACGAGCAGTACTTC. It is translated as CASSPLAGDPYEQYF.